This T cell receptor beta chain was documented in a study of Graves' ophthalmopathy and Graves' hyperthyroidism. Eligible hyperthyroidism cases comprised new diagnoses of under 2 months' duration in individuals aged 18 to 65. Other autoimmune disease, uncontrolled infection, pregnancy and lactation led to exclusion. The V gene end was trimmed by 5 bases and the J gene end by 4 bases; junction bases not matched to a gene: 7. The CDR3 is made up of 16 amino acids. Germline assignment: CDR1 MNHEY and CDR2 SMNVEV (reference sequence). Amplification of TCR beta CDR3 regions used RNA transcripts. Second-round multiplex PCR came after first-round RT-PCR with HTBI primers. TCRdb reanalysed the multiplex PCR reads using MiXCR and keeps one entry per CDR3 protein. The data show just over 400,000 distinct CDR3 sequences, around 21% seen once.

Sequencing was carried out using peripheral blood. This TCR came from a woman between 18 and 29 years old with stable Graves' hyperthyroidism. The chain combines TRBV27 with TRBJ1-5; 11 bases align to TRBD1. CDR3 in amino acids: CASSPRTGGINQPQHF. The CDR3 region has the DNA TGTGCCAGCAGTCCCCGGACAGGGGGCATTAATCAGCCCCAGCATTTT.